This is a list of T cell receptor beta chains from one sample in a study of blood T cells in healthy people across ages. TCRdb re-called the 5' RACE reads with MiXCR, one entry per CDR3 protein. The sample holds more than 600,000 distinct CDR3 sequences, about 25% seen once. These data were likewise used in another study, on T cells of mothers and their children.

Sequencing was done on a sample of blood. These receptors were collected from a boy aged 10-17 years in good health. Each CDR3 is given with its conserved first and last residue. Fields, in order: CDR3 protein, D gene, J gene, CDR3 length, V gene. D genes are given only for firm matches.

CDR3 protein: CASRPQEGEAFF
D gene: -
J gene: TRBJ1-1
CDR3 length: 12
V gene: TRBV6-2/TRBV6-3

CDR3 protein: CASSPGLANVLTF
D gene: -
J gene: TRBJ2-6
CDR3 length: 13
V gene: TRBV12-3/TRBV12-4

CDR3 protein: CASSNPGYEQYF
D gene: -
J gene: TRBJ2-7
CDR3 length: 12
V gene: TRBV12-3/TRBV12-4

CDR3 protein: CASSFTSGSSYEQYF
D gene: TRBD2
J gene: TRBJ2-7
CDR3 length: 15
V gene: TRBV7-2

CDR3 protein: CASSVSGGKNIQYF
D gene: -
J gene: TRBJ2-4
CDR3 length: 14
V gene: TRBV9

CDR3 protein: CASSPPGTGGSEQFF
D gene: TRBD1
J gene: -
CDR3 length: 15
V gene: TRBV5-1

CDR3 protein: CASSPVGGLETQYF
D gene: -
J gene: TRBJ2-5
CDR3 length: 14
V gene: TRBV5-1

CDR3 protein: CASSLASGLTNTGELFF
D gene: TRBD2
J gene: TRBJ2-2
CDR3 length: 17
V gene: TRBV5-1

CDR3 protein: CSANGWVAGVADTQYF
D gene: TRBD2
J gene: TRBJ2-3
CDR3 length: 16
V gene: TRBV20-1

CDR3 protein: CATSSVRGAYEQYF
D gene: -
J gene: TRBJ2-7
CDR3 length: 14
V gene: TRBV15

CDR3 protein: CASRTTGTYEQYF
D gene: TRBD1
J gene: TRBJ2-7
CDR3 length: 13
V gene: TRBV5-1

CDR3 protein: CASNPDSSQETRYF
D gene: -
J gene: TRBJ2-5
CDR3 length: 14
V gene: TRBV28

CDR3 protein: CASRGETGIYGYTF
D gene: TRBD1
J gene: TRBJ1-2
CDR3 length: 14
V gene: TRBV6-5

CDR3 protein: CASSYTWALTDTQYF
D gene: -
J gene: TRBJ2-3
CDR3 length: 15
V gene: TRBV9

CDR3 protein: CASSRKSGGPYNEQFF
D gene: TRBD2
J gene: TRBJ2-1
CDR3 length: 16
V gene: TRBV7-3

CDR3 protein: CASTSDFRNEQFF
D gene: -
J gene: -
CDR3 length: 13
V gene: TRBV6-2/TRBV6-3

CDR3 protein: CASRHGPSGANVLTF
D gene: -
J gene: TRBJ2-6
CDR3 length: 15
V gene: TRBV14

CDR3 protein: CANSFWSYEQYF
D gene: -
J gene: -
CDR3 length: 12
V gene: TRBV12-3/TRBV12-4

CDR3 protein: CATSRDWGGRKPFF
D gene: -
J gene: TRBJ1-1
CDR3 length: 14
V gene: TRBV15

CDR3 protein: CASTLGAGADTQYF
D gene: -
J gene: TRBJ2-3
CDR3 length: 14
V gene: TRBV7-6

CDR3 protein: CASSFTGLDEKLFF
D gene: -
J gene: TRBJ1-4
CDR3 length: 14
V gene: TRBV7-2

CDR3 protein: CASSVGVTQETQYF
D gene: -
J gene: -
CDR3 length: 14
V gene: TRBV9

CDR3 protein: CASSLIPLAGGIGDTQYF
D gene: TRBD2
J gene: TRBJ2-3
CDR3 length: 18
V gene: TRBV7-3

CDR3 protein: CASSYSGRHNEQFF
D gene: -
J gene: -
CDR3 length: 14
V gene: TRBV5-6

CDR3 protein: CASSEGTSGQETQYF
D gene: TRBD2
J gene: TRBJ2-5
CDR3 length: 15
V gene: TRBV10-1

CDR3 protein: CASSLTGGDGYAF
D gene: TRBD1
J gene: TRBJ1-2
CDR3 length: 13
V gene: TRBV5-4

CDR3 protein: CASIADRAETQYF
D gene: TRBD1
J gene: -
CDR3 length: 13
V gene: TRBV7-9

CDR3 protein: CASSFYGEKLFF
D gene: -
J gene: TRBJ1-4
CDR3 length: 12
V gene: TRBV7-9

CDR3 protein: CSVEFEEEETQYF
D gene: -
J gene: TRBJ2-5
CDR3 length: 13
V gene: TRBV29-1

CDR3 protein: CASSLNGGYTDTQYF
D gene: -
J gene: TRBJ2-3
CDR3 length: 15
V gene: TRBV18

CDR3 protein: CATTASTYEQYF
D gene: -
J gene: TRBJ2-7
CDR3 length: 12
V gene: TRBV24-1

CDR3 protein: CASSSQRDRGYYNYGYTF
D gene: TRBD1
J gene: TRBJ1-2
CDR3 length: 18
V gene: TRBV11-3

CDR3 protein: CASSLAMATNTEAFF
D gene: -
J gene: TRBJ1-1
CDR3 length: 15
V gene: TRBV5-1

CDR3 protein: CASSFRDTMGYTF
D gene: -
J gene: TRBJ1-2
CDR3 length: 13
V gene: TRBV12-3/TRBV12-4

CDR3 protein: CASRQAGGPRNEQFF
D gene: TRBD2
J gene: TRBJ2-1
CDR3 length: 15
V gene: TRBV28

CDR3 protein: CSARTSGGETQYF
D gene: TRBD2
J gene: TRBJ2-5
CDR3 length: 13
V gene: TRBV20-1

CDR3 protein: CASSKTGTDNEQFF
D gene: -
J gene: TRBJ2-1
CDR3 length: 14
V gene: TRBV6-1

CDR3 protein: CASSSLAGGAQYF
D gene: TRBD2
J gene: TRBJ2-5
CDR3 length: 13
V gene: TRBV5-1

CDR3 protein: CSALGGKAEAFF
D gene: -
J gene: TRBJ1-1
CDR3 length: 12
V gene: TRBV20-1

CDR3 protein: CSVIGQPNTEAFF
D gene: -
J gene: TRBJ1-1
CDR3 length: 13
V gene: TRBV29-1

CDR3 protein: CASRTGTGDLYEQFF
D gene: TRBD1
J gene: TRBJ2-1
CDR3 length: 15
V gene: TRBV28

CDR3 protein: CASSPLQGADTQYF
D gene: TRBD1
J gene: TRBJ2-3
CDR3 length: 14
V gene: TRBV3-1

CDR3 protein: CPSSFDAYRDQETQYF
D gene: -
J gene: TRBJ2-5
CDR3 length: 16
V gene: TRBV11-2

CDR3 protein: CSVRTGAEQFF
D gene: -
J gene: TRBJ2-1
CDR3 length: 11
V gene: TRBV29-1

CDR3 protein: CASSLDGGSKYGYTF
D gene: -
J gene: TRBJ1-2
CDR3 length: 15
V gene: TRBV7-9

CDR3 protein: CASSLGGSVVYQETQYF
D gene: -
J gene: TRBJ2-5
CDR3 length: 17
V gene: TRBV5-1

CDR3 protein: CASSPPRTGNYEQYF
D gene: TRBD1
J gene: TRBJ2-7
CDR3 length: 15
V gene: TRBV28

CDR3 protein: CASSSGWGRPSYERYF
D gene: -
J gene: TRBJ2-7
CDR3 length: 16
V gene: TRBV11-2

CDR3 protein: CASSLTQLSGANVLTF
D gene: -
J gene: TRBJ2-6
CDR3 length: 16
V gene: TRBV7-3

CDR3 protein: CASSPRTTTSEQFF
D gene: -
J gene: TRBJ2-1
CDR3 length: 14
V gene: TRBV27

CDR3 protein: CASSTRFNRDSHNEQFF
D gene: -
J gene: TRBJ2-1
CDR3 length: 17
V gene: TRBV5-1

CDR3 protein: CASSFGHLAAQYF
D gene: -
J gene: TRBJ2-5
CDR3 length: 13
V gene: TRBV12-3/TRBV12-4

CDR3 protein: CASSYPLAGGPFNGELFF
D gene: TRBD2
J gene: TRBJ2-2
CDR3 length: 18
V gene: TRBV6-2/TRBV6-3

CDR3 protein: CASRGGPNTGELFF
D gene: TRBD2
J gene: TRBJ2-2
CDR3 length: 14
V gene: TRBV13